This T cell receptor (beta chain) was identified in a study of T cell repertoires in cytomegalovirus infection (dated by TCRdb to between 2019 and 2020). General notes on the study: The HLA type of each donor mattered for the analysis, because public TCR beta signatures pointed to carriage of CMV infection along with the matching HLA type.

Data came from an Illumina HiSeq 1500. TCRdb trimmed public reads at Q25 via fastp, called clones via MiXCR and kept in-frame beta chains. When rows share a CDR3 protein, they turn into one entry using the most common DNA and genes. This sample has around 130,000 distinct CDR3 sequences in its table, and 7% to 9.5% of those were observed once. The ten largest make up about a tenth of the sample. As encoded in the germline V gene, CDR1 is ENHRY while CDR2 is SYGVKD. From the cysteine up to the phenylalanine, the CDR3 has a length of 13 residues. Just CDR3 DNA is preserved here, 39 bases in frame from base 1. V trim: 4 bases; J trim: 7 bases; unmatched bases: 2. Study-wide findings and limitations: The ex vivo response was dominated by HLA-C-restricted CMV-specific TCR beta clonotypes, which also provided the single most frequent clonotype in two of eight donors. In both this cohort and an independent cohort of over 350 donors, the cumulative frequency of public TCR beta family members distinguished carriers of CMV infection plus the relevant HLA type.

This clonotype was found many times. Its antigen is unknown. No qualities accompany the bases; no much larger clone lies one base away. Sequencing was done on a sample of PBMCs. This clonotype originated in a human donor in good health (CMV status not recorded). Some clones in this sample may be carry-over from other donors' samples. The rearranged segments are TRBV10-3 and TRBJ1-2, with 11 bases aligning to TRBD1. The CDR3 region: CAISVGTGGGYTF. The bases are TGTGCCATCAGTGTAGGGACAGGGGGTGGCTACACCTTC.